These 11 T cell receptor beta chains were sequenced from one sample in a study of CD8 T cells in ankylosing spondylitis. TCRdb re-derived calls from the 5' RACE reads in MiXCR, one entry per CDR3 protein. The sample lists 150,000 or so distinct CDR3 sequences, roughly 12% occurring once. The specimen was blood, either unsorted or a sorted T cell fraction (not recorded which). The receptors come from a male donor with ankylosing spondylitis or in good health (not recorded which).

This clonotype appeared many times. The V and J genes are TRBV20-1 and TRBJ2-7; TRBD2 might be the D (5 bases). The V end lost 3 bases, the J end lost 4 bases, and 13 bases lay between the germline ends. The CDR3 is made up of 13 amino acids. The germline gives CDR1 DFQATT, CDR2 SNEGSKA (reference sequence). CDR3 in DNA: TGCAGTGCTAGCCGGACGGGGATTTACGAGCAGTACTTC. Translated, it gives CSASRTGIYEQYF.

This clonotype was detected many times. V and J are TRBV5-1 and TRBJ2-3; D is tentatively TRBD1 or TRBD2 (6 bases each). The CDR3 is 15 amino acids. The germline CDR1 and CDR2 sequences are SGHRS and YFSETQ. V lost 0 bases and J 1 base, leaving 9 bases between the germline ends. The CDR3 DNA reads TGCGCCAGCAGCTTGGCGGGGGCAGGCACAGATACGCAGTATTTT. Amino acids: CASSLAGAGTDTQYF.

V is TRBV19 and J is TRBJ2-7; 11 bases line up with TRBD2. Germline V gene lookup returns CDR1 LNHDA and CDR2 SQIVND (reference sequence). The CDR3 covers 17 residues. J lost 0 bases, V lost 5 bases, and 9 bases had no gene match. The CDR3 here is CASSGRTSGFGSYEQYF. The CDR3, as DNA: TGTGCCAGTAGTGGTCGGACTAGCGGGTTCGGCTCCTACGAGCAGTACTTC.

This clonotype was seen at least ten times. V and J are TRBV27 and TRBJ2-1; 10 nucleotides match TRBD2. Germline values: CDR1 MNHEY, CDR2 SMNVEV (reference sequence). V was clipped by 6 bases and J by 5 bases; unmatched bases: 13. The CDR3 has 17 residues. CDR3 nucleotide sequence: TGTGCCAGCAGACCCCTAGCGGGAGAGCCCGTACACAATGAGCAGTTCTTC. This gives the protein CASRPLAGEPVHNEQFF.

This clonotype was counted many times. CDR3 residues: CSASSGRPDNEQFF. The CDR3, as DNA: TGCAGTGCTTCGAGCGGGCGGCCCGACAATGAGCAGTTCTTC. V and J are TRBV20-1 and TRBJ2-1; possible D gene TRBD2, 6 bases. Per the germline V gene, CDR1 is DFQATT and CDR2 is SNEGSKA (reference sequence). CDR3 length: 14 residues. The germline V and J ends were trimmed by 5 bases and 5 bases, with 16 bases remaining between them.

The chain couples TRBV7-8 to TRBJ2-3; no clear D gene. The CDR3 is 15 residues long. The V gene lost 1 base and the J gene lost 4 bases, with 12 bases spanning the gap. Germline CDR1 SGHVS, CDR2 FQNEAQ. This chain's CDR3 is CASSLEAGWADTQYF. The CDR3 DNA sequence: TGTGCCAGCAGCTTAGAGGCCGGCTGGGCAGATACGCAGTATTTT.

This clonotype showed up just a few times. The chain joins TRBV5-1 to TRBJ2-3; 11 bases are a match to TRBD2. In germline, CDR1 is SGHRS, CDR2 YFSETQ. Germline trimming cut 0 bases from V and 9 bases from J; bases unmatched to any gene: 3. The CDR3 extends over 14 amino acids. This chain's CDR3 is CASSLELAGGTQYF. The CDR3 DNA reads TGCGCCAGCAGCTTGGAGCTAGCGGGGGGAACGCAGTATTTT.

A few counts support this clonotype. This chain uses TRBV10-3 with TRBJ1-6; 9 bases are a match to TRBD1. The CDR3 has 15 residues. V lost 4 bases, J lost 7 bases, and 5 bases stayed unmatched. CDR1 ENHRY and CDR2 SYGVKD come from the germline V gene. The CDR3 loop reads CAISVGDRVNSPLHF. The CDR3 bases are TGTGCCATCAGTGTCGGGGACAGGGTGAATTCACCCCTCCACTTT.

At least ten counts were recorded for this clonotype. The chain is built from TRBV12-5 and TRBJ1-1; D call uncertain. The CDR3 runs to 14 residues. Trimming removed 9 bases from V and 4 bases from J, with 18 bases in between. Germline-derived CDR1 and CDR2 are LGHNT and FRNRAP. The CDR3 sequence is CASGSGRLSTEAFF. The CDR3 DNA follows: TGTGCTAGCGGGTCCGGGAGGTTGAGCACTGAAGCTTTCTTT.

This clonotype was detected ten times or more. V is TRBV6-5 and J is TRBJ1-1; 10 bases are a match to TRBD1. Trimming took 0 bases from V and 0 from J; bases not matched to a gene: 7. CDR3 length equals 18 residues. Germline values: CDR1 MNHEY, CDR2 SVGAGI. The DNA for the CDR3 is TGTGCCAGCAGTTACTCGACAGGGGGCCGGGAACTGAACACTGAAGCTTTCTTT. It codes for CASSYSTGGRELNTEAFF.

This clonotype was picked up many times. The chain recombines TRBV7-6 with TRBJ2-5; 10 bases line up with TRBD2. V was clipped by 5 bases and J by 14 bases; unmatched bases: 17. CDR1 SGHVS and CDR2 FNYEAQ come from the germline V gene. The CDR3 contains 15 residues. CDR3 loop: CASSPTSLTSGYAYF. The CDR3 nucleotides are TGTGCCAGCAGCCCCACCTCCTTGACTAGCGGGTATGCCTACTTC.